This is a list of T cell receptor beta chains from one sample in a study of T cell repertoires in cytomegalovirus infection. For these receptors, no antigen is known. In TCRdb, the reads were re-called with MiXCR into one record per CDR3 protein. Of 65,000 to 85,000 distinct CDR3 sequences in the sample, 25% to 30% were seen once. The source was CD8+ T cells from cultured PBMCs, collected from culture after CMV antigen stimulation. These receptors originate from a human donor in good health (CMV status not recorded). Some clones in this sample may be carry-over from other donors' samples. CDR3s include the opening cysteine and the closing phenylalanine or tryptophan. The D gene is left open where the match is weak.

d_gene	v_gene	j_gene	CDR3aa
NA	TRBV27	TRBJ1-5	CASSQPGPNQPQHF
NA	TRBV7-9	TRBJ2-3	CASSSRDVTSTDTQYF
NA	TRBV7-2	TRBJ2-4	CASSPDILDIQYF
NA	TRBV11-3	TRBJ1-1	CASSYTPSGTEAFF
TRBD2	TRBV11-2	TRBJ2-1	CASSRTSAGGEQFF
TRBD1	TRBV4-3	TRBJ2-1	CASSHPGQYNEQFF
TRBD1	TRBV5-8	TRBJ1-2	CASSLAGTGVGGPYGYTF
NA	TRBV5-4	TRBJ1-1	CASSLGQALNTEAFF
NA	TRBV7-8	TRBJ2-1	CASSLWGASYNEQFF
NA	TRBV12-5	TRBJ1-2	CASGFGTAHYGYTF
NA	TRBV12-3/TRBV12-4	TRBJ2-1	CASSSGPATEQFF
TRBD2	TRBV7-2	TRBJ2-1	CASSLDLAGVNEQFF
NA	TRBV12-3/TRBV12-4	TRBJ1-2	CASIEGGSDGYTF
TRBD2	TRBV6-5	TRBJ2-7	CASSYSQLAGSRNEQYF
TRBD1	TRBV7-9	TRBJ2-7	CASIPQGVTYEQYF
NA	TRBV23-1	TRBJ1-5	CASSQPDNQPQHF
TRBD1	TRBV7-2	TRBJ1-2	CASSYLYNDRVGGYTF
TRBD2	TRBV20-1	TRBJ2-3	CSASLELAGGPASTDTQYF
NA	TRBV23-1	TRBJ1-5	CASSQSFRSDSNQPQHF
TRBD2	TRBV7-4	TRBJ2-5	CASRGSASGETQYF
TRBD1	TRBV6-6	TRBJ1-1	CASRFGQGPYEAFF
NA	TRBV4-1	TRBJ2-2	CASGHPTGFTGELFF
NA	TRBV19	TRBJ1-1	CASSILGTEAFF
TRBD1	TRBV10-3	TRBJ1-6	CAISEPNRQGDNSPLHF
NA	TRBV28	TRBJ2-1	CASSPRVEDEQFF
TRBD1	TRBV12-3/TRBV12-4	TRBJ1-2	CASRPDRANYGYTF
NA	TRBV19	TRBJ2-3	CASSTLMNPSTDTQYF
TRBD2	TRBV27	TRBJ2-3	CASIETSGGTDTQYF
NA	TRBV27	TRBJ1-5	CASSPGPYINQPQHF
TRBD2	TRBV6-2/TRBV6-3	TRBJ2-1	CACGGAWDEQFF
TRBD1	TRBV7-8	TRBJ2-2	CASSLRTGSTGEPFF
NA	TRBV5-6	TRBJ2-7	CASSLGVDSSYEQYF
NA	TRBV20-1	TRBJ1-5	CSASLGRSNQPQHF
NA	TRBV28	TRBJ2-7	CASSSEDYEQYF